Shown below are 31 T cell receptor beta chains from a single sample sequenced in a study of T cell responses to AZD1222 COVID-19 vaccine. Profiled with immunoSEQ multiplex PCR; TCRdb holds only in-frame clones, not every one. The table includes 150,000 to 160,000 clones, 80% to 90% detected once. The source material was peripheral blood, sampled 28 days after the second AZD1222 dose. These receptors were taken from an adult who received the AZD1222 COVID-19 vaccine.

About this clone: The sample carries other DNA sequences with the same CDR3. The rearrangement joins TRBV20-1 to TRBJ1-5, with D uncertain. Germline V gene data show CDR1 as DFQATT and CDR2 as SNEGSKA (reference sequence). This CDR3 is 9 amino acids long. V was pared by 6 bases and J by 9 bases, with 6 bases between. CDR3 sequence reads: CSAGRPQHF. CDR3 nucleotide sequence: TGCAGTGCCGGGCGGCCCCAGCATTTT.

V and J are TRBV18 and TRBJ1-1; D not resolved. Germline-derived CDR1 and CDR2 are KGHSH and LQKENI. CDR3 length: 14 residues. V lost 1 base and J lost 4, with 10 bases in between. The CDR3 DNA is TGTGCCAGCTCACCACGCCCTTCGAGCACTGAAGCTTTCTTT. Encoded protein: CASSPRPSSTEAFF.

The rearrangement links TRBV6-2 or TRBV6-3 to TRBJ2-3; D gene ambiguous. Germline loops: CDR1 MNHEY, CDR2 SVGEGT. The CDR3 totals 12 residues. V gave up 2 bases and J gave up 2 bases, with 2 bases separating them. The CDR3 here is CASSYTTDTQYF. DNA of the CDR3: TGTGCCAGCAGTTACACCACAGATACGCAGTATTTT.

The CDR3 region has the DNA TGTGCCAGCATCTTAGGGGGAGAGGGGACCGGGGAGCTGTTTTTT. Encoded protein: CASILGGEGTGELFF. This chain connects TRBV2 to TRBJ2-2, with D maybe TRBD1 (6 bases). The length of the CDR3 is 15 residues. Germline CDR1 and CDR2: SNHLY and FYNNEI. Deletions cut 7 bases from V and 5 bases from J, with 17 bases between.

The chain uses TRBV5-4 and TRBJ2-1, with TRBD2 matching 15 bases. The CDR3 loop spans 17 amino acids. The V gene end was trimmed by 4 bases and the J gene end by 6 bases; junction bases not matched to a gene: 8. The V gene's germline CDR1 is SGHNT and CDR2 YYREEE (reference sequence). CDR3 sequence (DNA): TGTGCCAGCAGCGTCGGGACTAGCGGGAGGAACGGCAATGAGCAGTTCTTC. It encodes CASSVGTSGRNGNEQFF.

The CDR3 DNA sequence: TGCGCCAGCAGCACCGCCGGGACATCTGGAAACACCATATATTTT. Translated, it gives CASSTAGTSGNTIYF. This sequence joins TRBV5-1 and TRBJ1-3; tentatively, D is TRBD1 (6 bases). Trimming removed 4 bases at V and 1 base at J, with 12 bases between. The CDR3 length is 15 residues. Germline V gene lookup returns CDR1 SGHRS and CDR2 YFSETQ.

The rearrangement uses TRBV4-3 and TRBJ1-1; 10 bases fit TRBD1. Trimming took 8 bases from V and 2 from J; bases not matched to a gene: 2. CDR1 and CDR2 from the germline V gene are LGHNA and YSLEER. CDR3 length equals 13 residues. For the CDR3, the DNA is TGCGCCAGCGGGACAGGGGATAACACTGAAGCTTTCTTT. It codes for CASGTGDNTEAFF.

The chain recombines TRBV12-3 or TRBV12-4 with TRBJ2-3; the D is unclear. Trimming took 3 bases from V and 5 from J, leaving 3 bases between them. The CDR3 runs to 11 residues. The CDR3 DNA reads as TGTGCCAGCAGTTTCAGAGATACGCAGTATTTT. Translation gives CASSFRDTQYF.

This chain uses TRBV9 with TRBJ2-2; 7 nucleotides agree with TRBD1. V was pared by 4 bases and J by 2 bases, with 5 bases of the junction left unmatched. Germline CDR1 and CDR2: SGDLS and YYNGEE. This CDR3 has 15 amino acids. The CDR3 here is CASSTGTANTGELFF. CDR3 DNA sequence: TGTGCCAGCAGCACTGGGACAGCAAACACCGGGGAGCTGTTTTTT.

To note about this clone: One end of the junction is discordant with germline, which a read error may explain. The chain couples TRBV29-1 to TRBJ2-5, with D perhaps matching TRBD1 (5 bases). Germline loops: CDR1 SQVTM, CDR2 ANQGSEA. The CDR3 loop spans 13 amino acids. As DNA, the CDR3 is TGTGCTATAGGGCCAGGGATGATAGAGACCCAGTACTTC. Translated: CAIGPGMIETQYF.

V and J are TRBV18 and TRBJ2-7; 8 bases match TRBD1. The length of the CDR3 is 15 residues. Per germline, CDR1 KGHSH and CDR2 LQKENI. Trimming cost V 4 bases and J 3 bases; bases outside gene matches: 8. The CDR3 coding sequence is TGTGCCAGCTCACTCATGACAGGGGTCAGCTACGAGCAGTACTTC. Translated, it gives CASSLMTGVSYEQYF. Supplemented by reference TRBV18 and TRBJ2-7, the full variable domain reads NAGVMQNPRHLVRRRGQEARLRCSPMKGHSHVYWYRQLPEEGLKFMVYLQKENIIDESGMPKERFSAEFPKEGPSILRIQQVVRGDSAAYFCASSLMTGVSYEQYFGPGTRLTVT.

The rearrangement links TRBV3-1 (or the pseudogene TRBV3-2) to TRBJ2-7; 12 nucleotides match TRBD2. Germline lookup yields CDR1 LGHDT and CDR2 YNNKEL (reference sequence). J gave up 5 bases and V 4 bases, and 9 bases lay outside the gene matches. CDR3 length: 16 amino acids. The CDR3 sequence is CASSRGLAGNLHEQYF. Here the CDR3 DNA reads TGTGCCAGCAGCCGTGGACTAGCGGGAAACCTCCACGAGCAGTACTTC.

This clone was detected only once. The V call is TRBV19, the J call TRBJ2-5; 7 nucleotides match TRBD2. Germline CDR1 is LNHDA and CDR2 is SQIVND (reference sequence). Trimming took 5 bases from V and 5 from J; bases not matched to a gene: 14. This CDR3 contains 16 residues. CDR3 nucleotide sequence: TGTGCCAGTAGTTTCCAGACTAGCCCGGGGAGGGAGACCCAGTACTTC. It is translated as CASSFQTSPGRETQYF.

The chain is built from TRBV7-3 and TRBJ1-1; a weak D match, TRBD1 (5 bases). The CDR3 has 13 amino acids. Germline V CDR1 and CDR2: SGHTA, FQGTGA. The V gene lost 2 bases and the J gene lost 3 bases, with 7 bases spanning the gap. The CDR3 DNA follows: TGTGCCAGCAGCTTACTAGGGGACACTGAAGCTTTCTTT. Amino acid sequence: CASSLLGDTEAFF.

The CDR3 protein is CATSDRQLTDTQYF. The CDR3 region has the DNA TGTGCCACCAGTGATAGACAGCTCACAGATACGCAGTATTTT. This rearrangement joins TRBV24-1 to TRBJ2-3, with D maybe TRBD1 (5 bases). CDR1 and CDR2 from the germline V gene are KGHDR and SFDVKD. Trimming took 3 bases from V and 2 from J, leaving 8 bases between them. The CDR3 loop spans 14 amino acids.

The CDR3 here is CASSILSGGATDTQYF. The CDR3 DNA reads TGTGCCAGTAGTATCCTATCGGGAGGAGCAACAGATACGCAGTATTTT. The genes are TRBV19 and TRBJ2-3; 7 positions agree with TRBD2. Germline V gives CDR1 LNHDA, CDR2 SQIVND (reference sequence). Unmatched junction bases numbered 9, after V lost 3 bases and J lost 3 bases. This CDR3 has 16 residues.

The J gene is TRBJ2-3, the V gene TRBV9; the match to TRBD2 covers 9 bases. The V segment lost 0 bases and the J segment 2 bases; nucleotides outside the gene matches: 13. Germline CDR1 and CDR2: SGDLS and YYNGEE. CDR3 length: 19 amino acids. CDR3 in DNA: TGTGCCAGCAGCGTAGACTGGCGGGAGGGAAATACCGACACAGATACGCAGTATTTT. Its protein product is CASSVDWREGNTDTDTQYF.

The CDR3 spells CASSSTRKYYEQYF. Written as DNA, the CDR3 is TGTGCCAGCAGTTCTACTAGGAAGTACTACGAGCAGTACTTC. This chain joins TRBV6-2 or TRBV6-3 and TRBJ2-7; the D gene is possibly TRBD2 (5 bases). The CDR3 has 14 amino acids. Germline V CDR1 and CDR2: MNHEY, SVGEGT. V shed 4 bases and J shed 3 bases, with 13 bases lying between them.

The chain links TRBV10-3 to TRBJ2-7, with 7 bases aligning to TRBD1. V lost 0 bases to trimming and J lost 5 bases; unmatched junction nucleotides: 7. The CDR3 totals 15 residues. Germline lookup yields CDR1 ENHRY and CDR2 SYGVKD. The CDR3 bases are TGTGCCATCAGTGAGTCGGGACAGAACGGAAACGAGCAGTACTTC. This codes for CAISESGQNGNEQYF.

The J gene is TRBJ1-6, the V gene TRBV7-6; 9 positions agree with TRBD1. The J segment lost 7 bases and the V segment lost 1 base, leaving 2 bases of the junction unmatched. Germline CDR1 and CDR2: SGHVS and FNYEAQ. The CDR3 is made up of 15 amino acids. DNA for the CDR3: TGTGCCAGCAGCTTAGGACAGGGGGGAAATTCACCCCTCCACTTT. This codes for CASSLGQGGNSPLHF.

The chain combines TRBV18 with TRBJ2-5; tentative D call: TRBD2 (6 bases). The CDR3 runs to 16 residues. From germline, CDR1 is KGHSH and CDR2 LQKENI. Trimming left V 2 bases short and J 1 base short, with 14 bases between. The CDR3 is CASSPGGTASQETQYF. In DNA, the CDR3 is TGTGCCAGCTCACCAGGAGGGACCGCCAGCCAAGAGACCCAGTACTTC.

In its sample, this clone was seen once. CDR3 sequence reads: CARAEAPYNEQFF. DNA of the CDR3: TGTGCCAGAGCGGAAGCCCCCTACAATGAGCAGTTCTTC. The V gene is TRBV21-1, the J gene TRBJ2-1; no check of the table's D call, TRBD2, against the DNA was made. TRBV21-1 represents a pseudogene. The CDR3 length is 13 residues.

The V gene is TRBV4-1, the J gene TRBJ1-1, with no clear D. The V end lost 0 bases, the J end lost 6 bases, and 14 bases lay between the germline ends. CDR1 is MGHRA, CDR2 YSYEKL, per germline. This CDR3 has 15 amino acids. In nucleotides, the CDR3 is TGCGCCAGCAGCCAAGAAATCCGGGTCCACTCTGAAGCTTTCTTT. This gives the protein CASSQEIRVHSEAFF.

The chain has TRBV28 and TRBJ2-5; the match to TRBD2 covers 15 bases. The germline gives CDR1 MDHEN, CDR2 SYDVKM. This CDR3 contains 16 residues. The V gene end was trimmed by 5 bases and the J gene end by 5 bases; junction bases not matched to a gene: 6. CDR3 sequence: CASSQGLAGGPETQYF. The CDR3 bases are TGTGCCAGCAGTCAAGGACTAGCGGGAGGGCCCGAGACCCAGTACTTC.

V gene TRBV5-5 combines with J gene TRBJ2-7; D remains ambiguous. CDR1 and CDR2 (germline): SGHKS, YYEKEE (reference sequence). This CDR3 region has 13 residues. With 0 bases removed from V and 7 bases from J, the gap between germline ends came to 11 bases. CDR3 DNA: TGTGCCAGCAGCTTGGCCGAGGTGGGGGAGCAGTACTTC. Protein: CASSLAEVGEQYF.

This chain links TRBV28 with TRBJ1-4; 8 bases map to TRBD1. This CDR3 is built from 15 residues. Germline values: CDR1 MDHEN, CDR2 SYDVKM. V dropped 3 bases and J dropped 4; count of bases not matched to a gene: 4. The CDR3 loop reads CASSFLGQGNEKLFF. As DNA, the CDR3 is TGTGCCAGCAGTTTTCTCGGACAGGGTAATGAAAAACTGTTTTTT.

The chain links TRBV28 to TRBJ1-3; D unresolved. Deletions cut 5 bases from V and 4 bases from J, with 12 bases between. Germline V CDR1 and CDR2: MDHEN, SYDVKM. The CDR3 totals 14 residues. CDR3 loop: CASSPPGWGNTIYF. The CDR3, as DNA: TGTGCCAGCAGTCCCCCGGGGTGGGGAAACACCATATATTTT.

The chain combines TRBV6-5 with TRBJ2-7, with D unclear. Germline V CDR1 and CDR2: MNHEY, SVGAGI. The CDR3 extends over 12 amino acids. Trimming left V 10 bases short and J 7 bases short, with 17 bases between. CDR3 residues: CATHGPSEEQYF. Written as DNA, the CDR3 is TGTGCCACACACGGGCCGTCTGAAGAGCAGTACTTC.

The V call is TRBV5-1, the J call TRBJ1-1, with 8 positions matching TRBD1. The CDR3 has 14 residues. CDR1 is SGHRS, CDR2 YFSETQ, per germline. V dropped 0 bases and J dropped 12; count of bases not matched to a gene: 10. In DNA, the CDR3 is TGCGCCAGCAGCTTGGGGGCAGGGGGCTGGGAGACTTTCTTT. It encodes CASSLGAGGWETFF.

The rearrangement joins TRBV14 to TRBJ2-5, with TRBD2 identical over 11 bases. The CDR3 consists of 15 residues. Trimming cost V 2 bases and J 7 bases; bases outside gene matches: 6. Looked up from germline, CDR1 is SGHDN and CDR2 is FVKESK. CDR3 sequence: CASSQTSGSRATQYF. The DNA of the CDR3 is TGTGCCAGCAGCCAAACTAGCGGGAGTCGGGCGACCCAGTACTTC.

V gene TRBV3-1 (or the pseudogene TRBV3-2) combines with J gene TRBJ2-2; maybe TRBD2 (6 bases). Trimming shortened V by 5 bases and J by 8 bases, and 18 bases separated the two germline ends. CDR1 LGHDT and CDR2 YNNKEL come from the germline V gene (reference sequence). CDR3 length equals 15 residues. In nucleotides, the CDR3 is TGTGCCAGCAGCGCCGGCCTAGGAGGGGAGGGGGAGCTGTTTTTT. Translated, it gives CASSAGLGGEGELFF.